One TCR beta chain is described in this entry. The antigen it binds to is not known. The input lacks base qualities; no much larger clone sits a single base away. The time point label on this specimen signifies: about four weeks on oral tofacitinib. Read against the paper, the sample's treatment or condition label means: oral pan-JAK inhibitor, 5-10 mg twice daily. Peripheral blood and lesional scalp punch biopsies were obtained from patients with alopecia areata. Scalp biopsies from humans were placed right away in PAXgene tissue containers for fixation. Receptor libraries were prepared by the immunoSEQ multiplex PCR assay. RNA was extracted from all samples and reverse transcribed into cDNA as template for TCR sequencing. SuperScript III was used for first-strand cDNA synthesis, primed with a 2:1 mix of oligo-dT and random hexamers. Amplification bias was assessed with a synthetic immune receptor repertoire, and residual bias was removed computationally. Concerning the study's data processing: Raw reads were preprocessed for error removal, and CDR3 was defined according to IMGT conventions as running from the conserved cysteine to phenylalanine. Clonality was computed by normalizing Shannon entropy by log2 of the number of productive unique TCRs and subtracting the result from 1. Whether scalp clones were CD4 or CD8 was inferred by matching scalp TCRbeta sequences against CD4 and CD8 repertoires sorted from blood. Here the immuneACCESS table is served through TCRdb, limited to in-frame sequences with V and J called. Missing clones are a known gap in these copies; in checked studies unresolved V genes cover under half, and the rest lacks a known reason. V and J calls and clone size are copied from that table; D and trimming were computed from the DNA. This sample is represented by nearly 7,000 clones; around 70% of them were singletons. The ten largest clones take up about a sixth of the sample.

The data are from a study of CD8+ T cells in alopecia areata (dated by TCRdb to the late 2010s). The study in broad terms: Treated patients were enrolled in an open-label pilot trial of oral tofacitinib, 5 to 10 mg twice daily, for moderate-to-severe alopecia areata. On the human side, TCRbeta sequencing was run on scalp tissue and on sorted CD4+ and CD8+ peripheral blood T cells from healthy controls and from alopecia areata patients with either patchy or totalis/universalis disease. Scalp clonality was compared among normal scalp (n=4), patchy alopecia areata scalp (n=8), and alopecia totalis/universalis scalp (n=8). RNA came from the PAXgene miRNA kit for fixed scalp, the miRNeasy kit for PBMCs, and the RNeasy kit for mouse skin. Patients received tofacitinib for 6 to 18 months and were then followed off drug for 6 months to check for delayed response and recurrence. For the treated patients, the SALT score, which quantifies what percentage of scalp surface area is affected, served as the measure of disease severity. The study used high-throughput TCRbeta sequencing to examine T cell clonal expansion in alopecia areata, in both the C3H/HeJ mouse model and human patients. Amplification of TCRbeta CDR3 regions was done by immunoSEQ multiplex PCR using 35 Vbeta forward primers and 13 Jbeta reverse primers. Patients on tofacitinib were biopsied at baseline and after 4 and 24 weeks of treatment, and several of the patients also had a later scalp biopsy.

Paper-wide results and their limitations: Scalp clonality and the number of expanded CD8+ clones among the top 100 scalp clones were significantly decreased by tofacitinib. Scalp TCR repertoire analysis is complicated because resident alphabeta T cells in normal human skin are also sequenced, whereas mouse skin is dominated by gammadelta T cells. TCR sequences shared between patients were less clear than in mice, possibly partly because of HLA diversity in the patient population. The treated cohort was small, with a single nonresponder, so links between baseline CD8+ expansion and response need larger studies. During tofacitinib treatment, many expanded lesional clones stuck around in both scalp and blood, and this persistence may partly explain why relapse happens after treatment is stopped. Compared with normal scalp, lesional scalp had higher clonality and more expanded CD8+ clones, particularly in alopecia totalis/universalis, a pattern that suggests antigenic drive.

The TCR was taken from a human donor with alopecia areata. Sample: skin, taken at week 4, from a patient treated with tofacitinib.

The DNA sequence is given as TGTGCCAGCAGCCAAGGGGACTACAATGAGCAGTTCTTC. Translated, it gives CASSQGDYNEQFF. Recombination joined TRBV5-4 with TRBJ2-1; possibly the D gene is TRBD1, per 5 matching bases. From the cysteine through the phenylalanine, the CDR3 covers 13 amino acids. Here the CDR3 DNA is all that survives: 39 bases in frame from base 1. Trimming costs V 4 bases and J 3 bases, and their ends lie 8 bases apart. CDR1 SGHNT and CDR2 YYREEE were looked up in the germline V gene (reference sequence).